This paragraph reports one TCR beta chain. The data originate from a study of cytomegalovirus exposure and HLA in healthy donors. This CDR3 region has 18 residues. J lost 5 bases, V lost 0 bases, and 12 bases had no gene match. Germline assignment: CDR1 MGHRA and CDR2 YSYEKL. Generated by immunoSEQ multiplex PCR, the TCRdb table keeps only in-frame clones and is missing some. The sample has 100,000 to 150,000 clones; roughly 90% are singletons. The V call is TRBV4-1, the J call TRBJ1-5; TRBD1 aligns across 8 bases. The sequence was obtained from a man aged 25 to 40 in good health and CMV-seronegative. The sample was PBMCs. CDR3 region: CASSQDPPGTGTYQPQHF. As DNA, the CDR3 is TGCGCCAGCAGCCAAGATCCTCCCGGGACAGGTACTTATCAGCCCCAGCATTTT.